The entry that follows covers one TCR beta chain sequence. The antigen is unknown. CDR1 and CDR2 from the germline V gene are SGHKS and YYEKEE (reference sequence). The length of the CDR3 is 16 residues. The V segment lost 2 bases and the J segment 6 bases; nucleotides outside the gene matches: 5. These data come from a study of blood T cells in healthy people across ages. Study-wide points: Per million T cells, TCR beta diversity dropped roughly linearly as age increased. Comparison with aged donors showed that long-lived donors had more naive CD4+ cells and higher diversity.

Through a sample-barcoded 5' primer and a J-beta primer mix, a second PCR was run for about 6 to 12 cycles. TCRdb ran MiXCR on the 5' RACE reads and lists one entry per CDR3 protein. Altogether over a million distinct CDR3 sequences are present, 45% being singletons, with the ten largest covering approximately 20%. The study drew donors from healthy Caucasian individuals in Russia aged roughly 6 to 90. The V call is TRBV5-5, the J call TRBJ2-2, with TRBD2 identical over 12 bases. This receptor was obtained from a woman aged 55 to 70 in good health. Sequencing was done on a sample of blood. CDR3 coding DNA: TGTGCCAGCAGCTTCCTTCTAGCGGGAGGGGCCGGGGAGCTGTTTTTT. Translated: CASSFLLAGGAGELFF.